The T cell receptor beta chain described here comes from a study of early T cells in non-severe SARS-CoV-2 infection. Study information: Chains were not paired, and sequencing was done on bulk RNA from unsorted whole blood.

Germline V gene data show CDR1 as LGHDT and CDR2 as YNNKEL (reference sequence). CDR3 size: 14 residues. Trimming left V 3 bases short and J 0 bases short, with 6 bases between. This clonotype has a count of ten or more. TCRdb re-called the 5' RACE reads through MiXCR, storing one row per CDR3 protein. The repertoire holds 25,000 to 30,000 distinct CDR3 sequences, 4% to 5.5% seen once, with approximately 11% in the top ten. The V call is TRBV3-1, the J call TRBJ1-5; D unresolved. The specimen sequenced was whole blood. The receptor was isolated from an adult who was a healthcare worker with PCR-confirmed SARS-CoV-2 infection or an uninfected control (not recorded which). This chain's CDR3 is CASSHVYSNQPQHF. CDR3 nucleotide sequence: TGTGCCAGCAGCCACGTTTATAGCAATCAGCCCCAGCATTTT.